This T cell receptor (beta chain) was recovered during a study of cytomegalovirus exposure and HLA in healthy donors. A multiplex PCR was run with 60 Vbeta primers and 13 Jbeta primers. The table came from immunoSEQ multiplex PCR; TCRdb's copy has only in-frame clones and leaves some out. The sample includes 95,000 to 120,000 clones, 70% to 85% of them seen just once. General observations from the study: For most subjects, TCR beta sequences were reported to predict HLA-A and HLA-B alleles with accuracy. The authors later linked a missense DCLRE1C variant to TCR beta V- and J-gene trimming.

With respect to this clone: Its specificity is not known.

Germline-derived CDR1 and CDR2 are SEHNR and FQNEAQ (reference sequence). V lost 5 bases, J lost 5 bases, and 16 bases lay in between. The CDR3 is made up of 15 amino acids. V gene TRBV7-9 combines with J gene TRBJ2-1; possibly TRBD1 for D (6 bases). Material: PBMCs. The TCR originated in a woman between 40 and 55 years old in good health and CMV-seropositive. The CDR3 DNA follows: TGTGCCAGCAGCGACCTGTGGGGGCCAGACAATGAGCAGTTCTTC. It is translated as CASSDLWGPDNEQFF.